This T cell receptor (beta chain) was documented in a study of blood T cell repertoires in COVID-19 (dated by TCRdb to 2019 to 2021). Regarding the research as a whole: Samples from collaborators originated in the United States, Italy and Spain and spanned both the acute and convalescent phases of COVID-19. The material from the prospective study consisted of cDNA or gDNA derived from T cells, B-cell-depleted T cells, or PBMCs. The dataset comprised deeply sampled blood TCRbeta repertoires from subjects exposed to, actively infected with, or recovered from COVID-19. The repertoires were released in a freely available public database intended as a resource for research on the immune response to SARS-CoV-2. The samples were drawn from two sources: the first 160 participants of the ongoing ImmuneRACE study, and approximately 1,300 subjects contributed by 6 global collaborators. Nearly every sample came with metadata listing a de-identified subject ID, COVID-19 status, age in years and sex. Where HLA class I and class II types were available, the types were taken from metadata supplied by the sample provider, not from assay-based typing. The investigation overall reported the following: How much clinical and demographic metadata was included differed by source and by participant, and the metadata was provided uncurated.

Concerning this clone: Its antigen target is currently unknown. It has no much larger one-base neighbor in the sample; base qualities were not kept.

Collaborating institutions collected whole blood in K2EDTA tubes following their own protocols. For TCRbeta analysis, collaborators shipped samples as frozen whole blood, isolated PBMCs, or DNA extracted from either of those sample types. Measured from the cysteine to the phenylalanine, the CDR3 is 15 residues long. The kept DNA is CDR3 alone, 45 bases in frame from the first base. The germline V gene (reference sequence) yields MNHEY for CDR1 and SMNVEV for CDR2. V and J are trimmed by 6 bases and 7 bases, and the gene matches miss 8 bases of the junction. TCRbeta CDR3 regions were amplified from genomic DNA using the immunoSEQ Assay, a bias-controlled multiplex PCR. The paper's processing steps were these. Nucleated cell counts per sample were estimated from amplification of reference gene primers within the assay. To quantify the absolute abundance of each unique TCRbeta CDR3 rearrangement, sequence reads were collapsed and filtered. For each sample, productive Simpson clonality was calculated as the square root of Simpson's diversity index across productive rearrangements. TCRdb took over this immuneACCESS table, retaining in-frame rearrangements with V and J assigned. Such tables are incomplete; in checked studies, under half of the missing clones stem from an unresolved V gene, and the remainder is unexplained. For V, J and clone size, that table is used; D and trimming come from the DNA. The sample yields around 320,000 clones; 85% were counted once. 7.2% of the sample rests with the top ten.

The receptor was isolated from a human donor in a cohort sampled during active COVID-19. The sample comprised peripheral blood. The rearranged segments are TRBV27 and TRBJ2-2, and TRBD1 aligns with 10 junction nucleotides. The DNA sequence is given as TGTGCCAGCAGGGGGACAGGGGATTTCAGCGGGGAGCTGTTTTTT. It is translated as CASRGTGDFSGELFF.